Listed below are T cell receptor beta chains from one sample, sequenced in a study of T cells in Graves' hyperthyroidism and ophthalmopathy. MiXCR was run by TCRdb on the multiplex PCR reads, yielding one entry per CDR3 protein. Of about 300,000 distinct CDR3 sequences detected, 25% to 30% appear once; the ten largest clones hold approximately 30%. Material: blood. The receptors come from a man between 40 and 49 years old with Graves' hyperthyroidism that later progressed to Graves' ophthalmopathy. Each CDR3 is given with its conserved first and last residue. The D gene is left open where the match is weak. Clone size is given for some rows only: seen once, a few or many times, or a class if the clone is expanded.

clone size | D gene | J gene | V gene | CDR3 protein | CDR3 DNA
many | . | TRBJ2-7 | TRBV4-1 | CASSQEGGRSHEQYF | TGCGCCAGCAGCCAAGAGGGGGGCAGGTCGCACGAGCAGTACTTC
many | . | TRBJ1-5 | TRBV4-1 | CASSPGGAHSNQPQHF | TGCGCCAGCAGCCCTGGGGGGGCACATAGCAATCAGCCCCAGCATTTT
. | . | TRBJ1-1 | TRBV12-3/TRBV12-4 | CASSSAGTTEAFF | TGTGCCAGCAGTTCCGCAGGGACGACTGAAGCTTTCTTT
. | . | TRBJ1-4 | TRBV6-1 | CASSRKATNEKLFF | TGTGCCAGCAGTAGGAAAGCAACTAATGAAAAACTGTTTTTT
many | TRBD1 | TRBJ1-2 | TRBV20-1 | CSARDRRQGAHGYTF | TGCAGTGCTAGAGATCGGCGGCAGGGGGCTCATGGCTACACCTTC
many | TRBD2 | TRBJ2-5 | TRBV9 | CASSVGLAGGQETQYF | TGTGCCAGCAGCGTAGGACTAGCGGGAGGCCAAGAGACCCAGTACTTC
. | TRBD1 | TRBJ1-5 | TRBV5-1 | CASSLRPGGFNQPQHF | TGCGCCAGCAGCTTGCGGCCAGGGGGGTTCAATCAGCCCCAGCATTTT
many | TRBD1 | TRBJ2-7 | TRBV29-1 | CSVGNRGGYEQYF | TGCAGCGTTGGAAACAGGGGCGGGTACGAGCAGTACTTC
many | . | TRBJ1-1 | TRBV9 | CASSPGGGHENTEAFF | TGTGCCAGCAGCCCCGGGGGGGGACACGAGAACACTGAAGCTTTCTTT
many | TRBD1 | TRBJ1-2 | TRBV10-1 | CASNLRDRGYCYTF | TGCGCCAGCAATCTCCGGGACAGGGGATACTGCTACACCTTC
. | . | TRBJ2-5 | TRBV7-2 | CASSLDAVVETQYF | TGTGCCAGCAGCTTAGATGCAGTCGTCGAGACCCAGTACTTC
many | . | TRBJ2-2 | TRBV12-3/TRBV12-4 | CASSLRDLGIIAGELFF | TGTGCCAGCAGTCTCCGGGACTTGGGTATTATTGCCGGGGAGCTGTTTTTT
many | TRBD2 | TRBJ2-5 | TRBV2 | CATSIAGGGETQYF | TGTGCCACGTCGATAGCGGGAGGAGGAGAGACCCAGTACTTC
many | TRBD1 | TRBJ2-1 | TRBV15 | CATSRDLAGGQYNEQFF | TGTGCCACCAGCAGAGACCTCGCAGGGGGACAATACAATGAGCAGTTCTTC
. | . | TRBJ2-7 | TRBV6-2/TRBV6-3 | CASSAVFYEQYF | TGTGCCAGCTCGGCGGTATTCTACGAGCAGTACTTC
. | TRBD1 | TRBJ2-7 | TRBV6-1 | CASSERDSHYEQYF | TGTGCCAGCAGTGAACGGGACAGTCACTACGAGCAGTACTTC
few | . | TRBJ1-2 | TRBV20-1 | CSARDLGSGYTF | TGCAGTGCTAGGGATCTAGGTTCGGGCTACACCTTC
. | . | TRBJ1-1 | TRBV9 | CASSVDGMNTEAYF | TGTGCCAGCAGCGTAGACGGCATGAACACTGAAGCTTACTTT
many | . | TRBJ2-5 | TRBV12-3/TRBV12-4 | CASSLALAGSETQYF | TGTGCCAGCAGTTTAGCGCTTGCAGGGTCAGAGACCCAGTACTTC
. | . | TRBJ2-5 | TRBV15 | CATSRVGSLQETQYF | TGTGCCACCAGCAGAGTGGGGAGCCTCCAAGAGACCCAGTACTTC